The T cell receptor beta chain described here comes from a study of cytomegalovirus exposure and HLA in healthy donors. The CDR3 has 20 amino acids. CDR1 and CDR2 (germline): KGHSH, LQKENI. The V and J ends lost 3 bases and 0 bases, in that order; junction bases with no gene match: 11. Nominally healthy donors provided the samples, though records likely missed some immune exposures. PCR employed 60 Vbeta and 13 Jbeta primers. Sequencing was performed with immunoSEQ multiplex PCR; in TCRdb, only in-frame clones are kept and a portion is missing. Among 100,000 or so clones listed, around 80% were seen once.

The receptor was isolated from a female donor in good health and CMV-seropositive. Sequenced: PBMCs. The chain employs TRBV18 and TRBJ2-2; 12 bases are shared with TRBD2. The CDR3 protein is CASSPRTGLAGTSNTGELFF. As DNA, the CDR3 is TGTGCCAGCTCACCGAGAACAGGACTAGCGGGAACATCGAACACCGGGGAGCTGTTTTTT.